A single sample is the source of the 9 T cell receptor beta chains below, sequenced in a study of T cells in Graves' hyperthyroidism and ophthalmopathy. RNA transcripts yielded amplified TCR beta CDR3 regions. A first-round RT-PCR of the TCR CDR3 used the HTBI primer set. A single record per CDR3 protein comes from TCRdb applying MiXCR to the multiplex PCR reads. The sample carries approximately 740,000 distinct CDR3 sequences, 12% to 15% recorded once. Specimen: blood. These TCRs come from a woman younger than 35 with Graves' hyperthyroidism.

This clonotype was observed a handful of times. V gene TRBV6-2 or TRBV6-3 combines with J gene TRBJ2-3; D is unclear. Trimming pared 5 bases from V and 5 bases from J, leaving 8 bases between. Germline-derived CDR1 and CDR2 are MNHEY and SVGEGT. The CDR3 has 12 residues. CDR3 residues: CASSGYGDTQYF. The CDR3 nucleotides read TGTGCCAGCAGTGGGTATGGAGATACGCAGTATTTT.

In its sample, this clonotype was seen a few times. The chain carries TRBV6-1 and TRBJ1-1, with D unresolved. Looked up from germline, CDR1 is MNHNS and CDR2 is SASEGT. Trimming cost V 5 bases and J 3 bases, with 19 bases left between them. This CDR3 has 16 amino acids. The DNA of the CDR3 is TGTGCCAGCAGTTCCCTCCTCCGGGAGACGGACACTGAAGCTTTCTTT. It yields the protein CASSSLLRETDTEAFF.

The J gene is TRBJ1-3, the V gene TRBV4-3; D is undetermined. The germline V gene has CDR1 LGHNA and CDR2 YSLEER. V was cut by 2 bases and J by 9 bases, with 8 bases left in between. This CDR3 is 12 amino acids long. The CDR3 sequence: CASSQRAGTIYF. CDR3 sequence (DNA): TGCGCCAGCAGCCAAAGGGCGGGCACCATATATTTT.

The gene calls are TRBV4-1 and TRBJ2-7; 11 bases line up with TRBD1. This CDR3 has 16 amino acids. Unmatched junction bases numbered 6, after V lost 2 bases and J lost 3 bases. Germline CDR1 and CDR2: MGHRA and YSYEKL. The CDR3: CASSQQPGTGGYEQYF. The CDR3 coding sequence is TGCGCCAGCAGCCAACAACCCGGGACAGGGGGCTACGAGCAGTACTTC.

The chain couples TRBV12-3 or TRBV12-4 to TRBJ2-4, with D uncertain. CDR3 length: 16 amino acids. V lost 0 bases and J 8 bases, leaving 17 bases between the germline ends. CDR3 sequence (DNA): TGTGCCAGCAGTTTAGCCCGTGGGCCGGCCTCCCACATTCAGTACTTC. Residues: CASSLARGPASHIQYF.

J is TRBJ2-7 and V is TRBV29-1, with D uncertain. The CDR3 totals 12 residues. Per the germline V gene, CDR1 is SQVTM and CDR2 is ANQGSEA. V lost 3 bases and J lost 1, with 7 bases in between. CDR3 sequence: CSVELGSYEQYF. In nucleotides, the CDR3 is TGCAGCGTTGAGCTCGGGTCCTACGAGCAGTACTTC.

This sequence joins TRBV10-3 and TRBJ2-7; TRBD1 aligns across 9 bases. With V trimmed by 6 bases and J by 5 bases, 8 bases remained unmatched. Germline lookup yields CDR1 ENHRY and CDR2 SYGVKD. CDR3 length: 14 amino acids. CDR3 sequence reads: CAIRGDRERDEQYF. The CDR3 DNA is TGTGCCATCAGGGGGGACAGGGAAAGAGACGAGCAGTACTTC.

This clonotype occurred a few times. V usage is TRBV6-2 or TRBV6-3 and J usage is TRBJ1-2; D is uncertain. Germline CDR1 is MNHEY and CDR2 is SVGEGT. The CDR3 extends over 13 amino acids. V was trimmed by 2 bases and J by 3 bases, leaving 7 bases between them. The chain's CDR3 is CASSYGSYYGYTF. In nucleotides, the CDR3 is TGTGCCAGCAGTTACGGGTCGTACTATGGCTACACCTTC.

Ten or more counts support this clonotype. The chain combines TRBV30 with TRBJ1-1; tentative D call: TRBD1 (5 bases). The CDR3 runs to 18 residues. Trimming removed 6 bases at V and 3 bases at J, with 29 bases between. Germline values: CDR1 GTSNPN, CDR2 SVGIG (reference sequence). The DNA for the CDR3 is TGTGCCTGTCACCCGGGTAGGGGTTATGCTGGTACGGACACTGAAGCTTTCTTT. Its translation: CACHPGRGYAGTDTEAFF.